This is a list of T cell receptor beta chains from one sample in a study of shared clonotypes between healthy human individuals. Some clones are missing from TCRdb's copy, which holds only in-frame ones; the method was immunoSEQ multiplex PCR. The repertoire has approximately 2.5 million clones, about 92% of them found once; the top ten carry more than 0.12%. The sequencing input was naive CD4+ T cells sorted from blood. Every receptor here comes from a man aged 18 to 29 in good health. Both conserved end residues are part of each CDR3. Each record gives: D gene, V gene, J gene, clone size, CDR3 DNA, CDR3 protein. The D gene is left open where the match is weak. The size of a clone is reported for some rows only, either as once, few or many, or as a class for expanded clones.

>.|TRBV30|TRBJ2-7|.
TGTGCCTGGAACCCTGGTGGGGCGCTTAACGAGCAGTACTTC
CAWNPGGALNEQYF
>TRBD1|TRBV11-3|TRBJ1-5|.
TGTGCCTATACAGGGGCCAGCAATCAGCCCCAGCATTTT
CAYTGASNQPQHF
>TRBD2|TRBV7-9|TRBJ2-7|.
TGTGCCAGCAGCCCCCGGACTAGCGGCTACGAGCAGTACTTC
CASSPRTSGYEQYF
>.|TRBV19|TRBJ1-5|once
TGTGCCAGTAGTATTCTCTTACTCAATCAGCCCCAGCATTTT
CASSILLLNQPQHF
>TRBD2|TRBV7-2|TRBJ2-5|.
TGTGCCGGGCCCGCCAGGGAGCGGGGCTCTCAAGAGACCCAGTACTTC
CAGPARERGSQETQYF
>.|TRBV4-3|TRBJ2-1|.
TGCGCCAGCAGCCAAGATGGGCGGGACAGCCTTACTCCTTACAATGAGCAGTTCTTC
CASSQDGRDSLTPYNEQFF
>TRBD2|TRBV2|TRBJ2-2|once
TGTGCCAGCAACAGACTAGCTAGTACCGGGGAGCTGTTTTTT
CASNRLASTGELFF
>.|TRBV27|TRBJ1-4|.
TGTGCCAGCAGTTCGGCAGGGACTAATGAAAAACTGTTTTTT
CASSSAGTNEKLFF
>TRBD1|TRBV5-1|TRBJ1-6|.
TGCGCCAGCAGCTTATCAAGCGGGACAGGGGACTCACCCCTCCACTTT
CASSLSSGTGDSPLHF
>.|TRBV7-9|TRBJ2-1|.
TGTGCCAGCAGCGGGGACGTCCGAACCTACAATGAGCAGTTCTTC
CASSGDVRTYNEQFF
>TRBD1|TRBV5-1|TRBJ2-1|.
TGCGCCAGCAGCTTGGGGACCGGGACAGGGGGCCAGCCCTGGGCAAACTCCCCCTACAATGAGCAGTTCTTC
CASSLGTGTGGQPWANSPYNEQFF
>TRBD2|TRBV11-2|TRBJ2-7|.
TGTGCCAGCAGCTTAGCTAGCGGGGGCTCCTACGAGCAGTACTTC
CASSLASGGSYEQYF
>.|TRBV7-9|TRBJ2-5|.
TGTGCCAGCAGCCGAAAGGGGGGGGAAGAGACCCAGTACTTC
CASSRKGGEETQYF
>.|TRBV7-9|TRBJ2-1|.
TGTGCCAGCAGCTTACCCGGGAGTTCCTACAATGAGCAGTTCTTC
CASSLPGSSYNEQFF
>.|TRBV5-1|TRBJ1-2|.
TGCGCCAGCAGCTTGGAGTTTTTAACAGGCTCCCACGATGCACATGGCTACACCTTC
CASSLEFLTGSHDAHGYTF
>.|TRBV2|TRBJ2-3|.
TGTGCCAGCACCCATTATATAGGGAGATCCACAGATACGCAGTATTTT
CASTHYIGRSTDTQYF
>TRBD2|TRBV5-8|TRBJ2-1|.
TGTGCCTCCTCTAACCGGGGACTAGCGGGAAAACATGAGCAGTTCTTC
CASSNRGLAGKHEQFF